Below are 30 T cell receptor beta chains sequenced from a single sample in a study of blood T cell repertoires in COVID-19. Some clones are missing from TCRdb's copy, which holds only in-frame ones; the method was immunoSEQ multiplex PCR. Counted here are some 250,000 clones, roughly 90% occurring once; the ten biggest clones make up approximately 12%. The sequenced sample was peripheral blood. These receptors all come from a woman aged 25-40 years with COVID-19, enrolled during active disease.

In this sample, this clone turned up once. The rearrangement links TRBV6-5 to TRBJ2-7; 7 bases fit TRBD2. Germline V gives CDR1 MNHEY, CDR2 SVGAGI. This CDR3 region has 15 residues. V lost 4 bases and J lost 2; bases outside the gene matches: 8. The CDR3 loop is CASSFTGGPTYEQYF. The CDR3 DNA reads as TGTGCCAGCAGTTTTACGGGGGGACCGACCTACGAGCAGTACTTC.

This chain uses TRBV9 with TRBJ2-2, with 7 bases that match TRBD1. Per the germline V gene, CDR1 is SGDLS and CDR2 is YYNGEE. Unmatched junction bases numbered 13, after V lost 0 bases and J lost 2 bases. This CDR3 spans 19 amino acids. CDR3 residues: CASSVGPGTVITNTGELFF. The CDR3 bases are TGTGCCAGCAGCGTAGGGCCGGGGACAGTCATTACCAACACCGGGGAGCTGTTTTTT.

CDR3 in amino acids: CASSKVEAGGDTGELFF. As DNA, the CDR3 is TGTGCCAGCAGCAAAGTAGAGGCTGGGGGCGACACCGGGGAGCTGTTTTTT. V usage is TRBV21-1 and J usage is TRBJ2-2; whether TRBD1, the table's D call, matches the DNA was not checked. TRBV21-1 is flagged as a pseudogene. The CDR3 totals 17 residues.

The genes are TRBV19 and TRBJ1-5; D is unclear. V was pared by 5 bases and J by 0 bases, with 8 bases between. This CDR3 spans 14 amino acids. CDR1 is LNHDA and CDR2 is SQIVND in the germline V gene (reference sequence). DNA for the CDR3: TGTGCCAGTAGTGAAACAGCTAGCAATCAGCCCCAGCATTTT. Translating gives CASSETASNQPQHF.

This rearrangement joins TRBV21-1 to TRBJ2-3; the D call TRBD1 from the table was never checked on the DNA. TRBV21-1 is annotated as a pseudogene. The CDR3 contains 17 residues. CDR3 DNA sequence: TGTGCCAGCAGCAAGGCCCCAGGTGATACTAGCACAGATACGCAGTATTTT. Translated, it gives CASSKAPGDTSTDTQYF.

In DNA form, the CDR3 reads TGCGCCAGCCGGACCGGAGGATCGGTTCCCAATGAGCAGTTCTTC. It specifies CASRTGGSVPNEQFF. This chain uses TRBV5-1 with TRBJ2-1, with D possibly TRBD2 on 5 matching bases. With 7 bases removed from V and 6 bases from J, the gap between germline ends came to 20 bases. This CDR3 has 15 amino acids. Per the germline V gene, CDR1 is SGHRS and CDR2 is YFSETQ.

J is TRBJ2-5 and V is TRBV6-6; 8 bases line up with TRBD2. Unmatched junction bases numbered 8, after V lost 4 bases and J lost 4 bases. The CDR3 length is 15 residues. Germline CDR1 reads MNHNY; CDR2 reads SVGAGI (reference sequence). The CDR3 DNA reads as TGTGCCAGCAGTTCTGACGGACTAGCTGGAGAGACCCAGTACTTC. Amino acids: CASSSDGLAGETQYF.

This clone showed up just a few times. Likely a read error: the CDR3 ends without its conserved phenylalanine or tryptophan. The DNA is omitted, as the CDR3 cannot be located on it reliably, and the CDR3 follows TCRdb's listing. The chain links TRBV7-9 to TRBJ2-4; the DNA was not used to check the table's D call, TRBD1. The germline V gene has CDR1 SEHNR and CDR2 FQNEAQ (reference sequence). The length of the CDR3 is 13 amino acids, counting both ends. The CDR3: CASSLDYQVSMVV.

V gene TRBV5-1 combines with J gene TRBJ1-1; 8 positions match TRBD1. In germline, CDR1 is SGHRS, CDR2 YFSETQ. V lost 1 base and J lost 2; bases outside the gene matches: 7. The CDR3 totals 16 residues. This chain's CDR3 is CASSLRQGARNTEAFF. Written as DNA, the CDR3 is TGCGCCAGCAGCTTGAGGCAGGGGGCGAGAAACACTGAAGCTTTCTTT.

The CDR3 loop reads CASSRLGRGTDTQYF. In nucleotides, the CDR3 is TGTGCCAGCAGTCGTTTGGGGCGAGGCACAGATACGCAGTATTTT. The rearrangement joins TRBV6-6 to TRBJ2-3, with a possible D match to TRBD1 (5 bases). Trimming left V 5 bases short and J 1 base short, with 13 bases between. The CDR3 consists of 15 residues. Germline V gives CDR1 MNHNY, CDR2 SVGAGI (reference sequence).

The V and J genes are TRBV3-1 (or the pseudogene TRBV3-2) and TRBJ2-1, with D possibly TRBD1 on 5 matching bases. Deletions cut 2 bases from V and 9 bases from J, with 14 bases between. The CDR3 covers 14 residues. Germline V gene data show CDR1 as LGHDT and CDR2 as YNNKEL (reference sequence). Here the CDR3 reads CASSQFLGPGEQFF. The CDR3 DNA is TGTGCCAGCAGCCAATTTCTGGGGCCCGGTGAGCAGTTCTTC.

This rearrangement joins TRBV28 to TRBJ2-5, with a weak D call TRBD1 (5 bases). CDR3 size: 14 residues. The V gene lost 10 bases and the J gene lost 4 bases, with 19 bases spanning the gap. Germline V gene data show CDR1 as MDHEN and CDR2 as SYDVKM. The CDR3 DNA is TGTGCCATCTCTCCCAGGGCGGAGATAGAGACCCAGTACTTC. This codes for CAISPRAEIETQYF.

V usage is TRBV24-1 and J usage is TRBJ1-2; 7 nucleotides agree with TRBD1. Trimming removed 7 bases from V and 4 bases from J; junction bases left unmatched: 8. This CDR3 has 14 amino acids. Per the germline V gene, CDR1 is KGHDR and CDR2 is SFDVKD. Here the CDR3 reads CATRDDRDSYGYTF. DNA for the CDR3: TGTGCCACCAGGGACGACCGGGACAGCTATGGCTACACCTTC.

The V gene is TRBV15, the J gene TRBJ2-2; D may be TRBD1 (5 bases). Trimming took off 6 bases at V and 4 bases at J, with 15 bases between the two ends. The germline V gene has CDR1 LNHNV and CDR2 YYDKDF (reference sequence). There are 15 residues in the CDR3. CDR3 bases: TGTGCCACCAGTTTGCTTGGGGCAGGCACCGGGGAGCTGTTTTTT. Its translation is CATSLLGAGTGELFF.

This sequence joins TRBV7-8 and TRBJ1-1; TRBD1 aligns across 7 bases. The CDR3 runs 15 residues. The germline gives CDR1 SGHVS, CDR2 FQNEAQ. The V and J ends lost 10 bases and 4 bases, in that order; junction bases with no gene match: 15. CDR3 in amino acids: CATKEGDSIPTEAFF. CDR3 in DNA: TGTGCCACCAAAGAGGGGGACAGCATTCCCACTGAAGCTTTCTTT.

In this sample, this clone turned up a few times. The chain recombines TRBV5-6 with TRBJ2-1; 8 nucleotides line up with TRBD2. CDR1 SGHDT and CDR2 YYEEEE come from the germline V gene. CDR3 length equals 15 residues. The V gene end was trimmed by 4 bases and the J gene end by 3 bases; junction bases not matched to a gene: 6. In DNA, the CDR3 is TGTGCCAGCAGCCTGGGACTAGGAAACTACAATGAGCAGTTCTTC. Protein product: CASSLGLGNYNEQFF.

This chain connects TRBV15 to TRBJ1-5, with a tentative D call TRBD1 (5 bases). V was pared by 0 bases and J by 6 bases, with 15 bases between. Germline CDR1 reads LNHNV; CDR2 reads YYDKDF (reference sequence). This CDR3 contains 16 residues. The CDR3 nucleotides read TGTGCCACCAGCAGAGATGGGAGCCCCGGGGGTCAGCCCCAGCATTTT. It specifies CATSRDGSPGGQPQHF.

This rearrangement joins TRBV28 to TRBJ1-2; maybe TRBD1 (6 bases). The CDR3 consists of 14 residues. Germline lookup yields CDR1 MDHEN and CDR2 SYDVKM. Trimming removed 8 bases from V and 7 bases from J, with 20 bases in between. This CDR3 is CASQQGNKLIGYTF. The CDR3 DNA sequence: TGTGCCAGCCAACAGGGTAACAAGTTAATTGGCTACACCTTC.

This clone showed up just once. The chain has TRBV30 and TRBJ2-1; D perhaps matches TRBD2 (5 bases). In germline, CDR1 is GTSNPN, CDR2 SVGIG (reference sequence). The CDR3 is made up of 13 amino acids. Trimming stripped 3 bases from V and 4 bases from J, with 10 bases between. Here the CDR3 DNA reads TGTGCCTGGAGCGGGGAGCTATACAATGAGCAGTTCTTC. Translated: CAWSGELYNEQFF.

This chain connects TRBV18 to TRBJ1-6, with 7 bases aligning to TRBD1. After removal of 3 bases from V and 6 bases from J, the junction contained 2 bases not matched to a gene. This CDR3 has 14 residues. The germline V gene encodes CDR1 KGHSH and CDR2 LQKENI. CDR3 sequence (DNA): TGTGCCAGCTCACCTCGGGACAGTAATTCACCCCTCCACTTT. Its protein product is CASSPRDSNSPLHF.

The CDR3 DNA reads as TGCGCCAGCAGCCCCCAACTGGCTAGCGGGGGGGACAATGAGCAGTTCTTC. It specifies CASSPQLASGGDNEQFF. J is TRBJ2-1 and V is TRBV5-1, with 12 bases matching TRBD2. V lost 4 bases and J lost 5; bases outside the gene matches: 10. CDR1 and CDR2 (germline): SGHRS, YFSETQ. The CDR3 spans 17 residues.

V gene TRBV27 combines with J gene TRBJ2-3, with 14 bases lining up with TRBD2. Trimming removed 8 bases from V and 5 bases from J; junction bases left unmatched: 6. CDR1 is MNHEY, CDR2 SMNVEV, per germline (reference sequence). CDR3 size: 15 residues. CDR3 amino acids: CASGLAGGTGDTQYF. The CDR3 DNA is TGTGCCAGCGGACTAGCGGGGGGTACCGGAGATACGCAGTATTTT.

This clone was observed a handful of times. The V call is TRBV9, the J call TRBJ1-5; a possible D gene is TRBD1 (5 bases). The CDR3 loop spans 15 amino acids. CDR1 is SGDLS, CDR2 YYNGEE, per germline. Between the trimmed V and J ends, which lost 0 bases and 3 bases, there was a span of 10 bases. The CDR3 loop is CASSVAGGDNQPQHF. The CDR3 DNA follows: TGTGCCAGCAGCGTAGCCGGAGGGGACAATCAGCCCCAGCATTTT. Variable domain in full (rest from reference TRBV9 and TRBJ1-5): DSGVTQTPKHLITATGQRVTLRCSPRSGDLSVYWYQQSLDQGLQFLIQYYNGEERAKGNILERFSAQQFPDLHSELNLSSLELGDSALYFCASSVAGGDNQPQHFGDGTRLSIL.

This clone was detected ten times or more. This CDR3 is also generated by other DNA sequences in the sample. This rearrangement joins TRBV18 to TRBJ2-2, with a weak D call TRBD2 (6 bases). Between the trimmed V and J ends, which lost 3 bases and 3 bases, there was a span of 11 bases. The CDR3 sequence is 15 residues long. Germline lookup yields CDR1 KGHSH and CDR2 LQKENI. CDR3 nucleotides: TGTGCCAGCTCACCGAGGGGACTCGACACCGGGGAGCTGTTTTTT. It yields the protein CASSPRGLDTGELFF.

The CDR3, as DNA: TGTGCCAGCAGCTTAGCTTCTTACCTAACCTACAATGAGCAGTTCTTC. This encodes CASSLASYLTYNEQFF. This chain joins TRBV7-2 and TRBJ2-1; D unclear. The CDR3 has 16 amino acids. Germline CDR1 and CDR2: SGHTA and FQGNSA. The ends were cut back, 0 bases at V and 2 bases at J, with 11 bases in the middle.

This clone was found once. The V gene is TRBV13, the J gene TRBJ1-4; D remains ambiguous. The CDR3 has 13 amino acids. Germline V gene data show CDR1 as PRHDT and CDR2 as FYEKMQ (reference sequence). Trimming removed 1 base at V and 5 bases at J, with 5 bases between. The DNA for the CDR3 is TGTGCCAGCAGCTTAGTAGCGAATGAAAAACTGTTTTTT. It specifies CASSLVANEKLFF.

CDR3 in DNA: TGTGCCAGCTCACCCTTCAGGGACAGGGGTGACGAGCAGTACTTC. Its translation: CASSPFRDRGDEQYF. The chain carries TRBV18 and TRBJ2-7, with TRBD1 identical over 10 bases. The CDR3 is 15 residues long. Germline CDR1 and CDR2: KGHSH and LQKENI. J lost 5 bases, V lost 3 bases, and 7 bases had no gene match. The entire variable domain, with the rest obtained from reference TRBV18 and TRBJ2-7, is as follows: NAGVMQNPRHLVRRRGQEARLRCSPMKGHSHVYWYRQLPEEGLKFMVYLQKENIIDESGMPKERFSAEFPKEGPSILRIQQVVRGDSAAYFCASSPFRDRGDEQYFGPGTRLTVT.

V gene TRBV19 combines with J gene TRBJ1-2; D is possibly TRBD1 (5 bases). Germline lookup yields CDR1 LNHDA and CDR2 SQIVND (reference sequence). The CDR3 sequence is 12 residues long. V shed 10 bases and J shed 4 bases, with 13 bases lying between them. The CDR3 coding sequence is TGTGCCAACATTGACAGTCTCTATGGCTACACCTTC. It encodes CANIDSLYGYTF.

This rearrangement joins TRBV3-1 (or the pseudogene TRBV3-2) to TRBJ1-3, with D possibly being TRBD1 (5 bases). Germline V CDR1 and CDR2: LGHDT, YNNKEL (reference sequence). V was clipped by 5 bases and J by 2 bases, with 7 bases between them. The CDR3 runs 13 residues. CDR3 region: CASSADTGNTIYF. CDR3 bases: TGTGCCAGCAGCGCGGACACTGGAAACACCATATATTTT.

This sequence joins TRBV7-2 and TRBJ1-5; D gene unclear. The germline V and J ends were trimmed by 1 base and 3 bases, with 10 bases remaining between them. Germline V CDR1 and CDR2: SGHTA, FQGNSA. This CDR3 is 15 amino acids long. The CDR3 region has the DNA TGTGCCAGCAGCTTAGAGCTTGGGCACAATCAGCCCCAGCATTTT. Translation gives CASSLELGHNQPQHF.